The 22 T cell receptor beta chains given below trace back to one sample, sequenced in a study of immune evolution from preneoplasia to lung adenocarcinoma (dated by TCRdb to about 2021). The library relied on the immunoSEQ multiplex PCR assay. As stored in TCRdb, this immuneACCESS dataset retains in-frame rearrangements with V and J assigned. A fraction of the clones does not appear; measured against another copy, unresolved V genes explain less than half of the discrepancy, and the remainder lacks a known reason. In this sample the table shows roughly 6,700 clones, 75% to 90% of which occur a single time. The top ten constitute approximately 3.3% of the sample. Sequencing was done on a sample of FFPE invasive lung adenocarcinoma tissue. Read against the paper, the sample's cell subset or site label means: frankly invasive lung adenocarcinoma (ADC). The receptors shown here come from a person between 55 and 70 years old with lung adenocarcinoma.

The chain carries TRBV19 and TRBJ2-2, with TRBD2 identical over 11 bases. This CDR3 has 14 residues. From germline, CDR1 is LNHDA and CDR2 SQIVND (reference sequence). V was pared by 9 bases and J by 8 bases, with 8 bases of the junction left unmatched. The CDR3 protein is CASAIAGGSGELFF. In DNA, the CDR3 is TGTGCCAGCGCGATAGCGGGAGGGTCTGGGGAGCTGTTTTTT.

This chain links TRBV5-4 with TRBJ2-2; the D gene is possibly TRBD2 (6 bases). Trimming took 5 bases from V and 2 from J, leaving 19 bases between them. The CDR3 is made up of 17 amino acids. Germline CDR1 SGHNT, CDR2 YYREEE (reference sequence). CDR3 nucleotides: TGTGCCAGCAGTCCCGCTGGGCTGACTAGAAACACCGGGGAGCTGTTTTTT. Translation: CASSPAGLTRNTGELFF.

CDR3 sequence: CASSGGWVADTQYF. The CDR3 DNA sequence: TGTGCCAGCAGCGGAGGCTGGGTTGCAGATACGCAGTATTTT. The gene calls are TRBV9 and TRBJ2-3; D remains unclear. This CDR3 region has 14 residues. The germline V gene has CDR1 SGDLS and CDR2 YYNGEE. Deletions cut 3 bases from V and 4 bases from J, with 12 bases between.

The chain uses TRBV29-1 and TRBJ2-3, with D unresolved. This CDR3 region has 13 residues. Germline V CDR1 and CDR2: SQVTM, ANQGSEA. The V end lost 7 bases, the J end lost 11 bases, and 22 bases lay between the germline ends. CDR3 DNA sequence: TGCAGCGCCGGCGCTGGGGAACGTGGTTGGCAGTATTTT. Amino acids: CSAGAGERGWQYF.

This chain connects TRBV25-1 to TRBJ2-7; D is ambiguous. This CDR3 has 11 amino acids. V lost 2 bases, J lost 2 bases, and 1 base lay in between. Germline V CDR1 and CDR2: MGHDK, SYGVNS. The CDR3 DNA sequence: TGTGCCAGCAGTGAAACCTACGAGCAGTACTTC. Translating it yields CASSETYEQYF.

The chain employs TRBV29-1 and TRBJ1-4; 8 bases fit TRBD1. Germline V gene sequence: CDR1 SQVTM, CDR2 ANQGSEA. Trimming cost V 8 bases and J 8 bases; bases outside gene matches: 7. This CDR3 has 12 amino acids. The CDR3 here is CSWARGREKLFF. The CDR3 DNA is TGCAGCTGGGCCAGGGGGCGGGAAAAACTGTTTTTT.

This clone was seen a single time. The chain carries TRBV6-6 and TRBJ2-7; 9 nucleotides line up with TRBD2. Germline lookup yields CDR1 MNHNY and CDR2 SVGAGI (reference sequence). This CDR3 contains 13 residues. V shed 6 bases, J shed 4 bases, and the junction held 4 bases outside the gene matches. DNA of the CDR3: TGTGCCAGCAGCAATAGCGGGAGTTACGAGCAGTACTTC. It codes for CASSNSGSYEQYF.

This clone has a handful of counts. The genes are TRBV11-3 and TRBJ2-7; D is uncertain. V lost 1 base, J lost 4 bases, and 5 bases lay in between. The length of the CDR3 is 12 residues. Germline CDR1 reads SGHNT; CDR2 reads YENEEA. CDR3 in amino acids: CASSLVEYEQYF. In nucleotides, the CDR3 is TGTGCCAGCAGCTTAGTGGAGTACGAGCAGTACTTC. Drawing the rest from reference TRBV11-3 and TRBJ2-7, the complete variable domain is EAGVVQSPRYKIIEKKQPVAFWCNPISGHNTLYWYLQNLGQGPELLIRYENEEAVDDSQLPKDRFSAERLKGVDSTLKIQPAELGDSAVYLCASSLVEYEQYFGPGTRLTVT.

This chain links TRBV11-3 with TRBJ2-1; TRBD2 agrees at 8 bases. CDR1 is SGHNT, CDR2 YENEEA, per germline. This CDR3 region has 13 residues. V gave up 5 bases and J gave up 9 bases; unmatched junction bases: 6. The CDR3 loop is CASSLGTRSEQFF. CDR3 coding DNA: TGTGCCAGCAGCCTAGGGACTAGGAGTGAGCAGTTCTTC. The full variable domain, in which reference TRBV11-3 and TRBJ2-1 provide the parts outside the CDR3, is EAGVVQSPRYKIIEKKQPVAFWCNPISGHNTLYWYLQNLGQGPELLIRYENEEAVDDSQLPKDRFSAERLKGVDSTLKIQPAELGDSAVYLCASSLGTRSEQFFGPGTRLTVL.

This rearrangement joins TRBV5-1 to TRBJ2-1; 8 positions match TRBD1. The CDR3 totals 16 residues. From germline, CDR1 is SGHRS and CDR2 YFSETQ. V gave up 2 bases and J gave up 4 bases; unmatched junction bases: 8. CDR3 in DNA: TGCGCCAGCAGCTTTCAAGGACAGGGCGCGTACAATGAGCAGTTCTTC. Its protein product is CASSFQGQGAYNEQFF.

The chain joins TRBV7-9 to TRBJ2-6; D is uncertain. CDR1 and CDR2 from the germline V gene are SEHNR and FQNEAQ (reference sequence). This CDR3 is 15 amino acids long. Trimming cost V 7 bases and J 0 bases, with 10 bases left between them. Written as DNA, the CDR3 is TGTGCCAGCATCCCTCCTTCCTCTGGGGCCAACGTCCTGACTTTC. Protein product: CASIPPSSGANVLTF.

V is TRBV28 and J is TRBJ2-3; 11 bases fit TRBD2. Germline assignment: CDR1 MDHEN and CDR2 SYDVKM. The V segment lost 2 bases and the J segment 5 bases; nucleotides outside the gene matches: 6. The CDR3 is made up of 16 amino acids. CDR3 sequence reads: CASSLVSGRAKDTQYF. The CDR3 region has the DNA TGTGCCAGCAGTTTAGTTAGCGGGAGGGCCAAAGATACGCAGTATTTT.

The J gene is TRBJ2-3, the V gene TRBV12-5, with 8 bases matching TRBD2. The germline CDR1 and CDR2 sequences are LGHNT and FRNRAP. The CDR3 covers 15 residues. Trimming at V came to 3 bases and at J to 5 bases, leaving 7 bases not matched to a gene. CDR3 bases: TGTGCTAGTGGTTTAACGGGAGGGCCGGGAGATACGCAGTATTTT. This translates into CASGLTGGPGDTQYF.

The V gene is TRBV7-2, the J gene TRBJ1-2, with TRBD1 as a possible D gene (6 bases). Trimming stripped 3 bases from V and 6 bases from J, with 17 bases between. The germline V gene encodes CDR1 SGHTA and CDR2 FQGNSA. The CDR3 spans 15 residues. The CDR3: CASSFTQGGWDGYTF. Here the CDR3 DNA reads TGTGCCAGCAGCTTTACACAGGGTGGTTGGGATGGCTACACCTTC.

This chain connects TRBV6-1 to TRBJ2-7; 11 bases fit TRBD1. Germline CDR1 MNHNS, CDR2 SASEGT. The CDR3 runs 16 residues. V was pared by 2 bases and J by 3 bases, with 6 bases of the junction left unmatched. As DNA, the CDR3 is TGTGCCAGCAGTGAACCGGCCGGGACAGGGGGCTACGAGCAGTACTTC. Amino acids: CASSEPAGTGGYEQYF.

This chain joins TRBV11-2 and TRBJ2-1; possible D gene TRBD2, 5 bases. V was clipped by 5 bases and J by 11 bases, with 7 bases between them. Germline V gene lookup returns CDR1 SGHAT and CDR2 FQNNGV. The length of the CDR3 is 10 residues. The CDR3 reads CASSRGQQFF. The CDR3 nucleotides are TGTGCCAGCAGCCGCGGGCAGCAGTTCTTC. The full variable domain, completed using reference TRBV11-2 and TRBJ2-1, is EAGVAQSPRYKIIEKRQSVAFWCNPISGHATLYWYQQILGQGPKLLIQFQNNGVVDDSQLPKDRFSAERLKGVDSTLKIQPAKLEDSAVYLCASSRGQQFFGPGTRLTVL.

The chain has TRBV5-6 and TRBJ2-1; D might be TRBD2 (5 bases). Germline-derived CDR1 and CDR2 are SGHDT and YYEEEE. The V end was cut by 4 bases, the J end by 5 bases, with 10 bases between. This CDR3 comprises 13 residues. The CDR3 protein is CASSRDYDNEQFF. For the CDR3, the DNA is TGTGCCAGCAGCCGTGACTATGACAATGAGCAGTTCTTC.

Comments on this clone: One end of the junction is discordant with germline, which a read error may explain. CDR3 sequence: CASRDSHNEQFF. The CDR3, as DNA: TGTGCCAGCAGGGACTCCCACAATGAGCAGTTCTTC. The rearrangement uses TRBV28 and TRBJ2-1; TRBD2 is a possible D gene (5 bases). The CDR3 totals 12 residues. The V gene's germline CDR1 is MDHEN and CDR2 SYDVKM.

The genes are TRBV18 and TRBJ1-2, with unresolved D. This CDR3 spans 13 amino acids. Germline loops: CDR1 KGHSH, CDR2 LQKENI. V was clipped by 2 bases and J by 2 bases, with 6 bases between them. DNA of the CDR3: TGTGCCAGCTCACCAGTAGTAAACTATGGCTACACCTTC. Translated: CASSPVVNYGYTF.

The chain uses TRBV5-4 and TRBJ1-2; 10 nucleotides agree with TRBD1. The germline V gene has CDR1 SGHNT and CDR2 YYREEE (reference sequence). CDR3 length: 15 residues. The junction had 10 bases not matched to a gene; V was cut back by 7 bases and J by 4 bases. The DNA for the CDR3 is TGTGCCAGCGGGGAGGGACAGGGGCAGGCCTATGGCTACACCTTC. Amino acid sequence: CASGEGQGQAYGYTF.

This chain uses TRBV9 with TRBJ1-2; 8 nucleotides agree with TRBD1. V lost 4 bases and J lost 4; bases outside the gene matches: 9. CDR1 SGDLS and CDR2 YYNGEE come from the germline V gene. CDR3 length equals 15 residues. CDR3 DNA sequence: TGTGCCAGCAGCCTCCTGCCCGGGACAGGCTATGGCTACACCTTC. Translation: CASSLLPGTGYGYTF. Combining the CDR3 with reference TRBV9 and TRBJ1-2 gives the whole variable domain DSGVTQTPKHLITATGQRVTLRCSPRSGDLSVYWYQQSLDQGLQFLIQYYNGEERAKGNILERFSAQQFPDLHSELNLSSLELGDSALYFCASSLLPGTGYGYTFGSGTRLTVV.

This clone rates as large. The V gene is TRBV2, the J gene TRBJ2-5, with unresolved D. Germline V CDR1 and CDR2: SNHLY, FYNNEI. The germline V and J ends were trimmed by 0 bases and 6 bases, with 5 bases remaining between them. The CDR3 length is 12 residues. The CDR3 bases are TGTGCCAGCAGTGAAGCCCCGCAGACCCAGTACTTC. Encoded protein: CASSEAPQTQYF.